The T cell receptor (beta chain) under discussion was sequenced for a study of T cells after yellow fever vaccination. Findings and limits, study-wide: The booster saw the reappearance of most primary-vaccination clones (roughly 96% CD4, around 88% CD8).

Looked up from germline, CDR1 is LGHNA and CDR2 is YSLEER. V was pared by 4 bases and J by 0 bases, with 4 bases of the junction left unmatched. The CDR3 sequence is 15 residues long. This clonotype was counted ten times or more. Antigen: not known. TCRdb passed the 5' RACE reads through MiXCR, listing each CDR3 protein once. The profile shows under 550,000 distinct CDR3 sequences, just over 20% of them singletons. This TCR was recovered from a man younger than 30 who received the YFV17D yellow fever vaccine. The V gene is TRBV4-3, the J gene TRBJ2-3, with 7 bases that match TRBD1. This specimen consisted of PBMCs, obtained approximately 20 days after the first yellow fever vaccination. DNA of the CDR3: TGCGCCAGCAGCCGCGGACAGGAGAGCACAGATACGCAGTATTTT. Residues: CASSRGQESTDTQYF.